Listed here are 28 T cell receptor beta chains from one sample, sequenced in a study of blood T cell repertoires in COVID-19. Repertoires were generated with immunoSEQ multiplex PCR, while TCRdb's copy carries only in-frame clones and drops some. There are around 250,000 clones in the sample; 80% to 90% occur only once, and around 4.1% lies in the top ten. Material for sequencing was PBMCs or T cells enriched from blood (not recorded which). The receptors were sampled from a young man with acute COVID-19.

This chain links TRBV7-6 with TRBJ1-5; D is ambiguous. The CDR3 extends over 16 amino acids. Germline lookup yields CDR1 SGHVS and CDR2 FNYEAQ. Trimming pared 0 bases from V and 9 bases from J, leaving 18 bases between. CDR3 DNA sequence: TGTGCCAGCAGCTTAGCGCTCGAGACATTCAGCCGGCCCCAGCATTTT. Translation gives CASSLALETFSRPQHF.

CDR3 region: CASSQEGMLGQGAPKNTEAFF. CDR3 sequence (DNA): TGTGCCAGCAGCCAAGAGGGTATGCTCGGACAGGGGGCGCCTAAGAACACTGAAGCTTTCTTT. This sequence joins TRBV3-1 (or the pseudogene TRBV3-2) and TRBJ1-1; 11 bases line up with TRBD1. Per germline, CDR1 LGHDT and CDR2 YNNKEL (reference sequence). V was pared by 0 bases and J by 1 base, with 16 bases of the junction left unmatched. The CDR3 is 21 residues long.

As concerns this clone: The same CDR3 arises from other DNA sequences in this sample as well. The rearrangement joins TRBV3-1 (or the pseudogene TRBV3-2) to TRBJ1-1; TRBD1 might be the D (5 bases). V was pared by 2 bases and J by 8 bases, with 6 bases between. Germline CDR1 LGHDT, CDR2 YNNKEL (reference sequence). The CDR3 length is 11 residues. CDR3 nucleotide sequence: TGTGCCAGCAGCCAACAGGGCGAAGCTTTCTTT. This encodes CASSQQGEAFF.

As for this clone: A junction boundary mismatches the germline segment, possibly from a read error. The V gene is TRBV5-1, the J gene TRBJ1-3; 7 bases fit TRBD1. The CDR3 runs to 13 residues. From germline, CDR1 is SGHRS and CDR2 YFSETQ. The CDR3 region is CASAQGDRNTIYF. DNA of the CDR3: TGTGCCAGCGCTCAGGGGGATAGAAACACCATATATTTT.

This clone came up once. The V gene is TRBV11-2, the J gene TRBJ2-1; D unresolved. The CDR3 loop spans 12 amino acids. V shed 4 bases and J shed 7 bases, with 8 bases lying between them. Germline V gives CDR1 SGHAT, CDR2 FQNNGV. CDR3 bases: TGTGCCAGCAGCTCCGTGTTTAATGAGCAGTTCTTC. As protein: CASSSVFNEQFF.

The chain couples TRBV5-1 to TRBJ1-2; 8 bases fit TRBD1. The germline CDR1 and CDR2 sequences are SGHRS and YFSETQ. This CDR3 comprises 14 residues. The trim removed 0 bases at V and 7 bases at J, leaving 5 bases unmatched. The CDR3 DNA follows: TGCGCCAGCAGCTTGGTGCAGGGGGCGAGTGGCTACACCTTC. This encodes CASSLVQGASGYTF.

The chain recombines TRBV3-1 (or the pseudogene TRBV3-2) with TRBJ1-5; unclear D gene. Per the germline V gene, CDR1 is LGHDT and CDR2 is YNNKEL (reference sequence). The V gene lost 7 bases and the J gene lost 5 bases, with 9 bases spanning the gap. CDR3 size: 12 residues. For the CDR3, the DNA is TGTGCCAGCATTCTTTCTTATCAGCCCCAGCATTTT. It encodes CASILSYQPQHF.

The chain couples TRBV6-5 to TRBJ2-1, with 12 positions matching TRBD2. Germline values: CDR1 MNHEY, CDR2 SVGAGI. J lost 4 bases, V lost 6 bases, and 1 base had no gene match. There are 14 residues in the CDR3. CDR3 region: CASRGLAGYNEQFF. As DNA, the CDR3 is TGTGCCAGCAGGGGACTAGCGGGTTACAATGAGCAGTTCTTC.

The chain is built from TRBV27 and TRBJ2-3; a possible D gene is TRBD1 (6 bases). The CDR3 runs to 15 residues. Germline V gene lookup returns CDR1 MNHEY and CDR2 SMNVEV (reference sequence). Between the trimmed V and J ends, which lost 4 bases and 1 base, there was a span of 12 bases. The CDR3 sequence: CASSSLPGGTDTQYF. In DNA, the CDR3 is TGTGCCAGCAGTTCTTTGCCAGGGGGCACAGATACGCAGTATTTT.

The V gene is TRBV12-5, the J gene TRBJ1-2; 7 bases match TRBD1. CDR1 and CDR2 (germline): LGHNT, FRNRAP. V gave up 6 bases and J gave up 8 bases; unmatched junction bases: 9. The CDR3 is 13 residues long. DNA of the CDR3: TGTGCTAGTGGCCTGGGACAGTGGGACGGCTACACCTTC. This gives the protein CASGLGQWDGYTF.

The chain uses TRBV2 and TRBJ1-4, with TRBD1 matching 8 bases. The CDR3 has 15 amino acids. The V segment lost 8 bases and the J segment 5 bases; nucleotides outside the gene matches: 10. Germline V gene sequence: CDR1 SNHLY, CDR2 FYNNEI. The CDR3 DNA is TGTGCCAGCCATTCCCGGACAGGGCGCAATGAAAAACTGTTTTTT. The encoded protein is CASHSRTGRNEKLFF.

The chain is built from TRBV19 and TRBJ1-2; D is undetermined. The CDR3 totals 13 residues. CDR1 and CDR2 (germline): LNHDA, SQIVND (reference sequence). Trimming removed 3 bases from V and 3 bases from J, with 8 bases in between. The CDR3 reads CASSMWQDYGYTF. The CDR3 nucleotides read TGTGCCAGTAGTATGTGGCAGGACTATGGCTACACCTTC.

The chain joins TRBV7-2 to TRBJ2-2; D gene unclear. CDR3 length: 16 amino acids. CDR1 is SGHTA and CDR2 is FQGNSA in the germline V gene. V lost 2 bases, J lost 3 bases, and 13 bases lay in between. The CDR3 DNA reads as TGTGCCAGCAGCTTAACGGTGGCGACATACACCGGGGAGCTGTTTTTT. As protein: CASSLTVATYTGELFF.

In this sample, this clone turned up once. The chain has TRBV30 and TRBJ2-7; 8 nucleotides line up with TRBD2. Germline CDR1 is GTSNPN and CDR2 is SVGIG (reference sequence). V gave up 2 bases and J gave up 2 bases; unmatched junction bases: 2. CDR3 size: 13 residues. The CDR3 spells CAWSPGRAYEQYV. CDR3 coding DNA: TGTGCCTGGAGTCCCGGGAGGGCCTACGAGCAGTACGTC.

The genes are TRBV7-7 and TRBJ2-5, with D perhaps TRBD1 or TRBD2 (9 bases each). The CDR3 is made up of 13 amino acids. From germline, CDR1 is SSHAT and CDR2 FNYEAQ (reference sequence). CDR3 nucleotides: TGTGCTAGCGGGGGACAGGGAAAGGAGACCCAGTACTTC. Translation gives CASGGQGKETQYF.

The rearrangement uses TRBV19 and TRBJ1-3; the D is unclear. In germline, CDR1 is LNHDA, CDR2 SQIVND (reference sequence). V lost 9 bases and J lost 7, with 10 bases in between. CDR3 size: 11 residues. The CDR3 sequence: CASAPGNTIYF. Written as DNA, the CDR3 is TGTGCCAGCGCACCGGGGAACACCATATATTTT.

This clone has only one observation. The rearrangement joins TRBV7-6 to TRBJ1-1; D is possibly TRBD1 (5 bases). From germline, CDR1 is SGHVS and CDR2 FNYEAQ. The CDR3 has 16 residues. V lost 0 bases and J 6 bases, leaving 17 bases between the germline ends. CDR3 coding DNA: TGTGCCAGCAGCTTAGCGGACATGGAGGGATGGGCTGAAGCTTTCTTT. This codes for CASSLADMEGWAEAFF.

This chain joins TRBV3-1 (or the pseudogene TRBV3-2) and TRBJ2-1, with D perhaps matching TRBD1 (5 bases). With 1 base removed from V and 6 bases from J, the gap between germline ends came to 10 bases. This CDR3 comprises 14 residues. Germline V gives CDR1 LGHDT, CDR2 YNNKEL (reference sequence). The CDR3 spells CASSQGPRVNEQFF. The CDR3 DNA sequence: TGTGCCAGCAGCCAAGGCCCCAGGGTCAATGAGCAGTTCTTC.

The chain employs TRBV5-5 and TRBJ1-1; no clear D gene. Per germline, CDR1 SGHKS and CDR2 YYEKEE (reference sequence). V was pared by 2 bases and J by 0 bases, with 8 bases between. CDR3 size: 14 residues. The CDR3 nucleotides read TGTGCCAGCAGCTTCTTACTGATGAACACTGAAGCTTTCTTT. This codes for CASSFLLMNTEAFF.

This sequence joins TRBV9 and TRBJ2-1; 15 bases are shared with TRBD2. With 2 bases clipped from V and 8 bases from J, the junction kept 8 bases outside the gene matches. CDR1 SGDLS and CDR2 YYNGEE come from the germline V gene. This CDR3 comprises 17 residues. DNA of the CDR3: TGTGCCAGCAGCGTCACCGGACTAGCGGGGGGGCTTCATGAGCAGTTCTTC. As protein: CASSVTGLAGGLHEQFF.

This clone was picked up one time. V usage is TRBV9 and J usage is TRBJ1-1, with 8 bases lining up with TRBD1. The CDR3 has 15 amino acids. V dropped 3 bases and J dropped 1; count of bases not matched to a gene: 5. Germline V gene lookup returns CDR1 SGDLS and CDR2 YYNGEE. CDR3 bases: TGTGCCAGCAGCGCCCCGGGGACAGGGAACACTGAAGCTTTCTTT. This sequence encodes CASSAPGTGNTEAFF.

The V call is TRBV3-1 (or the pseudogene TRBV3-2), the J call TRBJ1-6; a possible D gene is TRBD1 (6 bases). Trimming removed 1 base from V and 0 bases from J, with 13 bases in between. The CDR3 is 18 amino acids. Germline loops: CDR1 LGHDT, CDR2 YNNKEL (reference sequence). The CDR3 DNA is TGTGCCAGCAGCCAAGTGGACGACAGGAGCTCCTATAATTCACCCCTCCACTTT. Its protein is CASSQVDDRSSYNSPLHF.

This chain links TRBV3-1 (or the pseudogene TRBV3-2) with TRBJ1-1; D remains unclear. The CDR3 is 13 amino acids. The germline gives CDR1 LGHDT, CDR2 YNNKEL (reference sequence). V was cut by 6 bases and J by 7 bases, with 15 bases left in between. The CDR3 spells CASRPSRSSEAFF. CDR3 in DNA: TGTGCCAGCAGACCAAGCAGGTCAAGTGAAGCTTTCTTT.

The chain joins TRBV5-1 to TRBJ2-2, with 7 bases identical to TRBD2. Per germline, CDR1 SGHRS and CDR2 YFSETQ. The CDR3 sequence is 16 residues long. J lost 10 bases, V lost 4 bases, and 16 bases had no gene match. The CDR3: CASSRSGTTPNEELFF. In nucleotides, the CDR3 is TGCGCCAGCAGCCGGAGTGGGACTACCCCCAACGAGGAGCTGTTTTTT.

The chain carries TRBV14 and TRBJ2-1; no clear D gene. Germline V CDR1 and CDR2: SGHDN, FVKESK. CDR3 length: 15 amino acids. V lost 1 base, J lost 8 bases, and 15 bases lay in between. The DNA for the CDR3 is TGTGCCAGCAGCCAAGTAATACTTCCGAACGATGAGCAGTTCTTC. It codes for CASSQVILPNDEQFF.

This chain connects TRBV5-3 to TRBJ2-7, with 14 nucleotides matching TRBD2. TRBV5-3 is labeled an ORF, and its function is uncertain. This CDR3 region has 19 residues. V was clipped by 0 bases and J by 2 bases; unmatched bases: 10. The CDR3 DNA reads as TGTGCCAGAAGCTTGGTGGTCGGGACTAGCGGGAGAAGACCCTACGAGCAGTACGTC. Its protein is CARSLVVGTSGRRPYEQYV.

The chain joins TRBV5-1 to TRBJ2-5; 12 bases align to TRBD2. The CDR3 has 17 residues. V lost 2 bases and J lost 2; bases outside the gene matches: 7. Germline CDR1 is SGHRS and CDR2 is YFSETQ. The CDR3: CASSFGWTSGEQETQYF. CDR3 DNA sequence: TGCGCCAGCAGCTTTGGGTGGACTAGCGGGGAACAAGAGACCCAGTACTTC.

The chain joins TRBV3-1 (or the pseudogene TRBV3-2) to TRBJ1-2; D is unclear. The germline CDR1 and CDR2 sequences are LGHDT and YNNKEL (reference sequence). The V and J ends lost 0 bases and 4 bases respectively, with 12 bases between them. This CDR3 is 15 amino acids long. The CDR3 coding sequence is TGTGCCAGCAGCCAAGATCTAAGAACAGTCTATGGCTACACCTTC. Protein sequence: CASSQDLRTVYGYTF.